This T cell receptor (beta chain) was sequenced for a study of shared clonotypes between healthy human individuals. Notes on this clone: The antigen remains undetermined.

Findings and caveats of the study: Shared clonotypes: about 5% naive CD4, approximately 3.4% naive CD8, about 2.2% memory CD4, approximately 0.41% memory CD8. The genetic and exposure-history diversity represented was limited by few donors. Investigators expected sequencing depth to affect clonotype sharing among donors.

Samples underwent the assay at deep level. Using immunoSEQ multiplex PCR, the repertoire was profiled, and TCRdb retains in-frame clones only, with some absent. This table has a few hundred thousand clones, 80% to 90% appearing once. This clonotype was sampled from a man between 18 and 35 years old in good health. Sequenced material: memory CD8+ T cells sorted from blood. Subset indicated: CD45RO+ cells pooled with CCR7-negative TemRA cells.

As DNA, the CDR3 is TGCGCCAGCAGCCAAGAGAATAGAAGGGAGCAGTTCTTC. The encoded protein is CASSQENRREQFF. The rearrangement links TRBV4-3 to TRBJ2-1; D unclear. CDR1 is LGHNA, CDR2 YSLEER, per germline. The CDR3 has 13 residues. Trimming took off 0 bases at V and 10 bases at J, with 10 bases between the two ends.